These T cell receptor beta chains were read from a single sample in a study of identical twins. MiXCR was run by TCRdb on the 5' RACE reads, yielding one entry per CDR3 protein. The sample contains over 550,000 distinct CDR3 sequences, less than 9% of which appear only once. A further study also used this sample, focusing on yellow fever vaccine responses in identical twins.

Source material: PBMCs. Receptor source: a woman between 18 and 29 years old in good health. Both conserved end residues are trimmed from each CDR3.

V: TRBV5-1; J: TRBJ2-1; length: 12; CDR3: ASRRDNSYNEQF
V: TRBV9; J: TRBJ1-1; length: 10; CDR3: ASSQRSTEAF
V: TRBV6-5; J: TRBJ1-6; length: 13; CDR3: ASSYSTPPLSPLH
V: TRBV20-1; J: TRBJ2-3; length: 14; CDR3: SATALGAGVADTQY
V: TRBV20-1; J: TRBJ2-3; length: 12; CDR3: SARKAGQTDTQY
V: TRBV4-2; J: TRBJ2-3; length: 17; CDR3: ASSQKVPGQAKGTDTQY
V: TRBV28; J: TRBJ2-5; length: 13; CDR3: ASSYLQGARETQY
V: TRBV12-3/TRBV12-4; J: TRBJ2-1; length: 14; CDR3: ASSLTGTSGREEQF
V: TRBV4-1; J: TRBJ1-5; length: 11; CDR3: ASSYQTQQPQH
V: TRBV7-6; J: TRBJ1-2; length: 10; CDR3: ASSPGGYGYT
V: TRBV20-1; J: TRBJ2-1; length: 11; CDR3: SASSGIRTTQF
V: TRBV5-1; J: TRBJ2-5; length: 17; CDR3: ASSFTGEIRRSFIETQY
V: TRBV20-1; J: TRBJ2-3; length: 14; CDR3: SASARGGARTDTQY
V: TRBV20-1; J: TRBJ2-7; length: 12; CDR3: SARSEGQSYEQY
V: TRBV11-1; J: TRBJ2-3; length: 16; CDR3: ASSSPRPIRESTDTQY
V: TRBV7-9; J: TRBJ2-3; length: 11; CDR3: ASSFSLTDTQY
V: TRBV4-1; J: TRBJ2-1; length: 13; CDR3: ASSQTSGDVDEQF
V: TRBV6-5; J: TRBJ2-2; length: 14; CDR3: ASSSGTSGATGELF
V: TRBV18; J: TRBJ2-7; length: 15; CDR3: ASSPTSGPISSYEQY
V: TRBV4-1; J: TRBJ2-2; length: 12; CDR3: ASSQDEVTGELF
V: TRBV12-3/TRBV12-4; J: TRBJ2-1; length: 11; CDR3: ASSLSRAEGQF
V: TRBV4-1; J: TRBJ1-5; length: 13; CDR3: ASSQDTASNQPQH
V: TRBV7-8; J: TRBJ2-3; length: 13; CDR3: ASSLVVGVTDTQY
V: TRBV5-1; J: TRBJ2-5; length: 13; CDR3: ASSLTQSSRETQY
V: TRBV10-3; J: TRBJ2-2; length: 11; CDR3: AISESWTGELF
V: TRBV10-3; J: TRBJ2-2; length: 11; CDR3: AICPPGTGELF
V: TRBV24-1; J: TRBJ2-6; length: 15; CDR3: ATSDLNTGSGANVLT
V: TRBV18; J: TRBJ1-1; length: 12; CDR3: ASSHQKLNTEAF